The rows below give T cell receptor beta chains drawn from one sample of a study of cytomegalovirus exposure and HLA in healthy donors. Some clones are missing from TCRdb's copy, which holds only in-frame ones; the method was immunoSEQ multiplex PCR. The table lists approximately 96,000 clones, approximately 79% of them singletons. The specimen was PBMCs. The receptors here all came from a male donor in good health and CMV-seronegative. Both conserved end residues are part of each CDR3. The D gene is left open where the match is weak. Clone sizes are given selectively: once, few, many, or a class where the clone is expanded.

TRBJ2-2	NA	TRBD1	TRBV27	TGTGCCAGCACCCAGACAGGGGGCGCGGGCGGGGAGCTGTTTTTT	CASTQTGGAGGELFF
TRBJ2-2	NA	TRBD2	TRBV5-1	TGCGCCAGCAGCCCCGGGACTAGCGGGAGGGGCACCGGGGAGCTGTTTTTT	CASSPGTSGRGTGELFF
TRBJ1-2	NA	TRBD1	TRBV2	TGTGCCAGCAGTGGCCAACAGGGGGCGCTTAATGGCTACACCTTC	CASSGQQGALNGYTF
TRBJ2-7	few	TRBD1	TRBV6-5	TGTGCCAGCAGTTACGGACAGGGGACCAACGAGCAGTACTTC	CASSYGQGTNEQYF
TRBJ2-7	NA	NA	TRBV28	TGTGCCAGCACCCCAGGGGTAGGCGAGCAGTACTTC	CASTPGVGEQYF
TRBJ2-1	NA	NA	TRBV9	TGTGCCAGCAGCGTAGCTTTTGGGAGCGTTGGTGAGCAGTTCTTC	CASSVAFGSVGEQFF
TRBJ1-4	NA	NA	TRBV6-5	TGTGCCAGCAGTTACTCGAACCCCCCGGTTGAAAAACTGTTTTTT	CASSYSNPPVEKLFF
TRBJ1-1	once	TRBD1	TRBV7-3	TGTGCCAGCAGCAGCTACAGGGGCCAGAGGACTGAAGCTTTCTTT	CASSSYRGQRTEAFF
TRBJ2-3	NA	TRBD2	TRBV5-1	TGCGCCAGCAGCTTCGAGGCGGGAGGGGTAGATACGCAGTATTTT	CASSFEAGGVDTQYF
TRBJ1-3	once	TRBD1	TRBV28	TGTGCCAGTGCTCCCCTTCCTCACAGGGGTGGAAACACCATATATTTT	CASAPLPHRGGNTIYF
TRBJ2-5	few	TRBD1	TRBV6-1	TGTGCCAGCAGTCCGGACAGGGAGCAGTACTTC	CASSPDREQYF
TRBJ1-4	NA	NA	TRBV5-1	TGCGCCAGCAGCTTGGTTGGACTTGAAAAACTGTTTTTT	CASSLVGLEKLFF
TRBJ2-5	NA	NA	TRBV6-6	TGTGCCAGCAGTTACTCTCCGCGACAAGAGACCCAGTACTTC	CASSYSPRQETQYF
TRBJ2-7	NA	TRBD1	TRBV25-1	TGTGCCAGCAGGTTGACAGGGATCGGCGAGCAGTACTTC	CASRLTGIGEQYF
TRBJ2-7	NA	NA	TRBV30	TGTGCCTGGACCGAGGGTGACTACCGCCGCGAGCAGTACTTC	CAWTEGDYRREQYF
TRBJ2-7	NA	TRBD1	TRBV13	TGTGCCAGCAGCTTAAGTCGGGACAGGGGGCTGTTTGCGCAGTACTTC	CASSLSRDRGLFAQYF
TRBJ2-7	few	TRBD1	TRBV15	TGTGCCACCAGCAGAGATGTAGGACAGGGGAGGTACGAGCAGTACTTC	CATSRDVGQGRYEQYF
TRBJ2-5	NA	NA	TRBV27	TGTGCCAGCGGCCAGACTGATGAGACCCAGTACTTC	CASGQTDETQYF
TRBJ2-7	NA	TRBD2	TRBV15	TGTGCCACCAGCAGAGACCGGGACAGTCCTAGCGGGAGCCCATCAGGCGAGCAGTACTTC	CATSRDRDSPSGSPSGEQYF
TRBJ1-4	NA	TRBD1	TRBV25-1	TGTGCCAGCAGTTTCACAGGGGGAATCAGTGAAAAACTGTTTTTT	CASSFTGGISEKLFF
TRBJ2-1	few	NA	TRBV6-5	TGTGCCAGCATCGACAGCTTATACAATGAGCAGTTCTTC	CASIDSLYNEQFF
TRBJ1-4	NA	TRBD1	TRBV19	TGTGCCAGTAGTATAGACCTTATAACAGGGGAGGAAAAACTGTTTTTT	CASSIDLITGEEKLFF
TRBJ1-3	many	NA	TRBV19	TGTGCCAGTAGTATAGAGGCCGGGTCCGGAGCCATATATTTT	CASSIEAGSGAIYF
TRBJ2-7	NA	TRBD2	TRBV28	TGTGCCAGCAGCCCCCCGGCTAGCGGGAGAGAGGAGCAGTACTTC	CASSPPASGREEQYF
TRBJ1-1	NA	NA	TRBV4-3	TGCGCCAGCAGCCAAGATTATGCGGAGAACACTGAAGCTTTCTTT	CASSQDYAENTEAFF
TRBJ2-3	NA	TRBD2	TRBV5-1	TGCGCCAGCAGCTTGGTCCTAGCGGGAGGAGGCGCAGATACGCAGTATTTT	CASSLVLAGGGADTQYF
TRBJ2-7	once	NA	TRBV18	TGTGCCAGCTCGCCCGATCAAAAAGGGGCCCAAGAGCAGTACTTC	CASSPDQKGAQEQYF